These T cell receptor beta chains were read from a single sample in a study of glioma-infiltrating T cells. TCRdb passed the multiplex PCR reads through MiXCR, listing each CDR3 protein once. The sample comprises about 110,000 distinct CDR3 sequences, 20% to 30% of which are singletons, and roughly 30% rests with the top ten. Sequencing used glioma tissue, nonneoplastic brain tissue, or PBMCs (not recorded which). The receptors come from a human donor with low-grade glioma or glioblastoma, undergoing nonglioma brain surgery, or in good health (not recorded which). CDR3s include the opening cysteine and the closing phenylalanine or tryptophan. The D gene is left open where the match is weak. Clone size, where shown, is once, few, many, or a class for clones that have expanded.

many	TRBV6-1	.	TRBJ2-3	TGTGCCACACGACGTACCCCAGATACGCAGTATTTT	CATRRTPDTQYF
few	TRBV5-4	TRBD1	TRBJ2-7	TGTGCCAGCAGCGCTGGACAGGGGGGTTACGAGCAGTACTTC	CASSAGQGGYEQYF
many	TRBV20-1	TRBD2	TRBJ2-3	TGCAGTGCTAGTCGGCAGGGCGGACTAGCGGGAGAACGAGATACGCAGTATTTT	CSASRQGGLAGERDTQYF
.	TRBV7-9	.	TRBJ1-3	TGTGCCAGTCGCACCGGGACCCGGGAAGGAAACACCATATATTTT	CASRTGTREGNTIYF
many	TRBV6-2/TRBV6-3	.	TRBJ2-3	TGTGCCAGCAGTTACGGCGTCAGTCGGGGGGCCCTCTTCACAGATACGCAGTATTTT	CASSYGVSRGALFTDTQYF
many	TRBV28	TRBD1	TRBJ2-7	TGTGCCACCGAGCAGGACAGGGCTAGCTCCTACGAGCAGTACTTC	CATEQDRASSYEQYF
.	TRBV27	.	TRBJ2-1	TGTGCCAGCAGACCACCCGGGACCATGTCCCGTGAGCAGTTCTTC	CASRPPGTMSREQFF
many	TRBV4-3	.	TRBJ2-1	TGCGCCAGCAGCCAAGTCGACAGATACAATGAGCAGTTCTTC	CASSQVDRYNEQFF
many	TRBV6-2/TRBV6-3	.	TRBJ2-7	TGTGCCAGCAGTTACTCCTCCTACGAGCAGTACTTC	CASSYSSYEQYF
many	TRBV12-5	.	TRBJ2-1	TGTGCTAGTGGTTTGATCAATGAGCAGTTCTTC	CASGLINEQFF
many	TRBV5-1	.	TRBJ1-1	TGCGCCAGCAGCCCGGACGGTAACACTGAAGCTTTCTTT	CASSPDGNTEAFF
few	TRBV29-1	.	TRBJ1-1	TGCAGCGCGGGACACACTGAAGCTTTCTTT	CSAGHTEAFF
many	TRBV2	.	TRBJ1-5	TGTGCCAGCACTCGACAGATCAATCAGCCCCAGCATTTT	CASTRQINQPQHF
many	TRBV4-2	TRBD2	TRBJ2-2	TGTGCCAGCAGCCACGCGGGAGGGCGCACCGGGGAGCTGTTTTTT	CASSHAGGRTGELFF
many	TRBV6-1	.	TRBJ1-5	TGTGCCAGCAGTGGGACAGCATCCCTCAATCAGCCCCAGCATTTT	CASSGTASLNQPQHF
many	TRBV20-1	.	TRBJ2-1	TGCAGTGCCCGGACTCCGGCGACGGGTGAGCAGTTCTTC	CSARTPATGEQFF
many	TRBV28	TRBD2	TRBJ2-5	TGTGCCAGCAGTCACGGGACTAGCGGGCAAGAGACCCAGTACTTC	CASSHGTSGQETQYF
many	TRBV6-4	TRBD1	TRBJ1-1	TGTGCCAGCAGTGACGGACAGGGGGGCACTGAAGCTTTCTTT	CASSDGQGGTEAFF
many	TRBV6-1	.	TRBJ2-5	TGTGCCAGCACCCCCCCGCAGGGAGTCGGCCAAGAGACCCAGTACTTC	CASTPPQGVGQETQYF
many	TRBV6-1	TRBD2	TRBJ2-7	TGTGCCAGCAGTGAAGCGCGGGAGGCCTCCTACGAGCAGTACTTC	CASSEAREASYEQYF
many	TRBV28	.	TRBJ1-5	TGTGCCAGCAGTTTAGGCCAGAGGGATCAGCCCCAGCATTTT	CASSLGQRDQPQHF
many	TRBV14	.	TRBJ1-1	TGTGCCAGCAGCCAATTAAGGAACACTGAAGCTTTCTTT	CASSQLRNTEAFF
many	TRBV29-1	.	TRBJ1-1	TGCAGCGTGCTTCGGGAGTACACTGAAGCTTTCTTT	CSVLREYTEAFF
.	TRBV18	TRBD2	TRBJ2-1	TGTGCCAGCTCAAAACACGGAGCGGGGACCGACAATGAGCAGTTCTTC	CASSKHGAGTDNEQFF
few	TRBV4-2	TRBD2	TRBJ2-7	TGTGCCAGCAGCCAAGATATGGCGGGAGGGTTCAACGAGCAGTACTTC	CASSQDMAGGFNEQYF
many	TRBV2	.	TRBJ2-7	TGTGCCAGCAGTGAAGGCGAGCAGTACTTC	CASSEGEQYF
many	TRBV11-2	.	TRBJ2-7	TGTGCCAGCAGCTTAGTGGGGGTCCGGGGGCAGTACGAGCAGTACTTC	CASSLVGVRGQYEQYF
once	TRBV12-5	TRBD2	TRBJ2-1	TGTGCTAGTGGTTTGGTACTTACGACTAGCGGGGGGAGTAGCTCCGACAATAAGCAGTTCTTC	CASGLVLTTSGGSSSDNKQFF
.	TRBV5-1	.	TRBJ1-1	TGCGCCAGCAGCTCAGCCCCCAACACTGAAGCTTTCTTT	CASSSAPNTEAFF
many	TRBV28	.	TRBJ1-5	TGTGCCAGCAGTCCTCCACCTTTCCACGGTGGGCAGCCCCAGCATTTT	CASSPPPFHGGQPQHF